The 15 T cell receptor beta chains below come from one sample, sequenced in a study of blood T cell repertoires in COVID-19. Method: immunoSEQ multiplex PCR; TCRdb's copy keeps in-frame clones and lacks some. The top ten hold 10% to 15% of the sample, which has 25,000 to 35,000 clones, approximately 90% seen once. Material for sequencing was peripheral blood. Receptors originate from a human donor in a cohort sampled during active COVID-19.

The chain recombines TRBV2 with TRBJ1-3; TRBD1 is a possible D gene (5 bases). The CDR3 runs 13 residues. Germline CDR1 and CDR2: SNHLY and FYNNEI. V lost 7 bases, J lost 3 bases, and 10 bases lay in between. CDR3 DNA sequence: TGTGCCAGCAACAGGAATTTTGGAAACACCATATATTTT. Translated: CASNRNFGNTIYF.

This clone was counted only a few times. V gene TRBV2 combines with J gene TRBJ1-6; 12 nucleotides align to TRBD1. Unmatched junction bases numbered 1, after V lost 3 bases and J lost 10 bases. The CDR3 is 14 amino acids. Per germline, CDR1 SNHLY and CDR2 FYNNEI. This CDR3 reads CASSEGTGGSPLHF. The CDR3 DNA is TGTGCCAGCAGTGAGGGGACAGGGGGCTCACCCCTCCACTTT.

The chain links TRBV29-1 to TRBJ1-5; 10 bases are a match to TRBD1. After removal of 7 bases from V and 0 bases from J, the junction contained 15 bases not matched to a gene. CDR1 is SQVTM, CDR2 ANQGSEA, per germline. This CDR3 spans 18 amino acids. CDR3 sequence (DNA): TGCAGCGCCGAAGGACAGGGGGAGGACTCGCATAGCAATCAGCCCCAGCATTTT. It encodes CSAEGQGEDSHSNQPQHF.

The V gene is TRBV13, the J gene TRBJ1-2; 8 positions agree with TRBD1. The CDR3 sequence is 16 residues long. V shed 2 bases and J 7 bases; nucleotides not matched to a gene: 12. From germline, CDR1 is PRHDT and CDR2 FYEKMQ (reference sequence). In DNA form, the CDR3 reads TGTGCCAGCAGCTTAACCCCATCAGGGGGCATCCGTGGCTACACCTTC. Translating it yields CASSLTPSGGIRGYTF. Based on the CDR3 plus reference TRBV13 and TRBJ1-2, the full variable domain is AAGVIQSPRHLIKEKRETATLKCYPIPRHDTVYWYQQGPGQDPQFLISFYEKMQSDKGSIPDRFSAQQFSDYHSELNMSSLELGDSALYFCASSLTPSGGIRGYTFGSGTRLTVV.

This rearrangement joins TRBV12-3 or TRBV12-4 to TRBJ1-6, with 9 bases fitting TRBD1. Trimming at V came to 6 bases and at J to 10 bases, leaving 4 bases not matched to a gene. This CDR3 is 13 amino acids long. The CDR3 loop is CASSRDRESPLHF. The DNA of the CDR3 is TGTGCCAGCAGCCGGGACAGGGAATCACCCCTCCACTTT.

CDR3 sequence: CASSAGLRAANTGELFF. The CDR3 bases are TGTGCCAGCAGCGCGGGCCTGAGGGCTGCGAACACCGGGGAGCTGTTTTTT. The chain couples TRBV9 to TRBJ2-2; D may be TRBD2 (5 bases). This CDR3 has 17 amino acids. The V gene's germline CDR1 is SGDLS and CDR2 YYNGEE. V lost 3 bases and J lost 0, with 15 bases in between.

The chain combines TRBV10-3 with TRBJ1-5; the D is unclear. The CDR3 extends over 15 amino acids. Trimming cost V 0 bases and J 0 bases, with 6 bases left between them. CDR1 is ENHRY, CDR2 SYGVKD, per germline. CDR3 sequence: CAISESTDSNQPQHF. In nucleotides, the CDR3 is TGTGCCATCAGTGAGTCCACAGATAGCAATCAGCCCCAGCATTTT.

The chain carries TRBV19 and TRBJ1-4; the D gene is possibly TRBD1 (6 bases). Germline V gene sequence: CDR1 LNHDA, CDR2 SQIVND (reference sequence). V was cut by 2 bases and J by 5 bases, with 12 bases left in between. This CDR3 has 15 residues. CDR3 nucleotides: TGTGCCAGTAGTATACGACAGGCTTTAAATGAAAAACTGTTTTTT. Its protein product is CASSIRQALNEKLFF.

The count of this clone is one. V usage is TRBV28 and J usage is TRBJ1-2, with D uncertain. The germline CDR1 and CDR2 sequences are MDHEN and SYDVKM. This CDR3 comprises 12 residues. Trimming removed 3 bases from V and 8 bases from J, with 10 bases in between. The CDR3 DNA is TGTGCCAGCAGTTTGGAGCAGTACGGCTACACCTTC. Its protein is CASSLEQYGYTF.

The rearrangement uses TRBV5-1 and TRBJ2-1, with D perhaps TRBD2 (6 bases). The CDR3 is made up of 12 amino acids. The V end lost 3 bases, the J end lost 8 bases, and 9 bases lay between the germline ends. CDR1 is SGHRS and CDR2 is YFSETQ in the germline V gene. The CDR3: CASSSPGDEQFF. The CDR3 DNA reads TGCGCCAGCAGCTCGCCGGGGGATGAGCAGTTCTTC.

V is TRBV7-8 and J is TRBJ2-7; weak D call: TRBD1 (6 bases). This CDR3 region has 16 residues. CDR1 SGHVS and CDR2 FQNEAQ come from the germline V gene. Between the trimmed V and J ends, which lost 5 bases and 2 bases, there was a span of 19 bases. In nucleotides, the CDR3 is TGTGCCAGCAGCGCCGGTGGACAGTTGGGTACCTACGAGCAGTACTTC. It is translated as CASSAGGQLGTYEQYF.

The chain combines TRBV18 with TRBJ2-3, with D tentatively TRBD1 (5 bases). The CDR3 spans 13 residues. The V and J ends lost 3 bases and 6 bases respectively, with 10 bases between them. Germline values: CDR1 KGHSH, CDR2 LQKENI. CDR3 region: CASSPRDGDTQYF. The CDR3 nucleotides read TGTGCCAGCTCACCCAGGGATGGGGATACGCAGTATTTT.

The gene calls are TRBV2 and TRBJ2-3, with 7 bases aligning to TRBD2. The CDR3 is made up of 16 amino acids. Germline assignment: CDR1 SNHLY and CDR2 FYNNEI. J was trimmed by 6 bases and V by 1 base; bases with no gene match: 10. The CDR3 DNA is TGTGCCAGCAGTGAAGTTGGGACTACTTCACAGGATACGCAGTATTTT. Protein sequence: CASSEVGTTSQDTQYF.

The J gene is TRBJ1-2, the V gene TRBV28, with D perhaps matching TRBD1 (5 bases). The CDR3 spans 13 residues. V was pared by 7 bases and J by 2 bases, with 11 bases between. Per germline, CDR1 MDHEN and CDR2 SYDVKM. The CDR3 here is CASTPQGNYGYTF. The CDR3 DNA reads TGTGCCAGCACCCCCCAGGGAAACTATGGCTACACCTTC.

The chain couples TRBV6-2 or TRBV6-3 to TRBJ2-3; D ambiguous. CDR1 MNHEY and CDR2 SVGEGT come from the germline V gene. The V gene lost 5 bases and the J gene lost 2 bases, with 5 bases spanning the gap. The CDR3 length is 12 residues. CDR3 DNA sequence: TGTGCCAGCAGTCGGGTCACAGATACGCAGTATTTT. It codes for CASSRVTDTQYF.